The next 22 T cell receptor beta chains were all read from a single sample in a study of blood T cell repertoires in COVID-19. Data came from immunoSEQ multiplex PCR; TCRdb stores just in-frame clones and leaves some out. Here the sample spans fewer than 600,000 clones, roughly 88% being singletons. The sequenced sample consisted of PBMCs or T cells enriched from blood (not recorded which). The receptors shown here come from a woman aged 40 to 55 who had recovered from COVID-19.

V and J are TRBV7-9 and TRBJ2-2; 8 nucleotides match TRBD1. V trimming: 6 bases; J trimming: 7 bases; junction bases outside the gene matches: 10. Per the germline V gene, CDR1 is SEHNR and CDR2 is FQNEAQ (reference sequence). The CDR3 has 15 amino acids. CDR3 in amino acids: CASRTGTGGYGELFF. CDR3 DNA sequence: TGTGCCAGCAGAACCGGGACAGGAGGGTACGGGGAGCTGTTTTTT.

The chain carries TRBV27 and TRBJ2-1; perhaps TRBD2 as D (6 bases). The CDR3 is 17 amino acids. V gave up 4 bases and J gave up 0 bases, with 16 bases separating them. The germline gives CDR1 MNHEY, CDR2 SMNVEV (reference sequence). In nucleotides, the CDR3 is TGTGCCAGCAGTTCCCCCCTTGGAGGGACCTCCTACAATGAGCAGTTCTTC. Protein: CASSSPLGGTSYNEQFF.

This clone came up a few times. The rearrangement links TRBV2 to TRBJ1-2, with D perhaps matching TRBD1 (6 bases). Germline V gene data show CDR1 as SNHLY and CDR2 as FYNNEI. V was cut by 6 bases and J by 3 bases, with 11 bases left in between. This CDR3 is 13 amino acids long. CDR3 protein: CASSRDNYYGYTF. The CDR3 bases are TGTGCCAGCAGCAGGGACAATTACTATGGCTACACCTTC.

The CDR3 reads CASSALSGRGTDTQYF. The CDR3 DNA follows: TGTGCCAGCAGCGCCCTTAGCGGGAGGGGTACAGATACGCAGTATTTT. The chain carries TRBV9 and TRBJ2-3; 11 positions match TRBD2. CDR3 length equals 16 residues. The germline V gene has CDR1 SGDLS and CDR2 YYNGEE. The V and J ends lost 3 bases and 3 bases, in that order; junction bases with no gene match: 6. Drawing the rest from reference TRBV9 and TRBJ2-3, the complete variable domain is DSGVTQTPKHLITATGQRVTLRCSPRSGDLSVYWYQQSLDQGLQFLIQYYNGEERAKGNILERFSAQQFPDLHSELNLSSLELGDSALYFCASSALSGRGTDTQYFGPGTRLTVL.

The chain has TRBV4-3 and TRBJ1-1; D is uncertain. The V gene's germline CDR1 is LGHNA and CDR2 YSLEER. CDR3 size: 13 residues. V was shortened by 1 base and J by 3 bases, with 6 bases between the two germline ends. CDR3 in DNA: TGCGCCAGCAGCCAAGGGCAGTACACTGAAGCTTTCTTT. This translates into CASSQGQYTEAFF.

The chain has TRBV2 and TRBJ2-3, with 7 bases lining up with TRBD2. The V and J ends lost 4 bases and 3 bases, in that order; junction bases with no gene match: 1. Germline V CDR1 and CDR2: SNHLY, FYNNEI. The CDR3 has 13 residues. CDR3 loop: CASSGEGTDTQYF. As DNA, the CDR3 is TGTGCCAGCAGTGGGGAGGGTACAGATACGCAGTATTTT.

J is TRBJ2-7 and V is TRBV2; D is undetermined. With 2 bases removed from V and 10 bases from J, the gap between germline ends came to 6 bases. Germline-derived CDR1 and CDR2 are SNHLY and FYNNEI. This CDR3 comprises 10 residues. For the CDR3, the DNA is TGTGCCAGCAGTGAACGGTCCCAGTACTTC. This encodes CASSERSQYF.

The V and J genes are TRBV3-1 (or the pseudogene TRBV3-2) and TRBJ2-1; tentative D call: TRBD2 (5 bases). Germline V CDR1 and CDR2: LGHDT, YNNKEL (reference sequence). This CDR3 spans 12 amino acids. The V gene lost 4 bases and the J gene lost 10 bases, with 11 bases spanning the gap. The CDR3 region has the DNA TGTGCCAGCAGCCTCGGAGGTACCGAGCAGTTCTTC. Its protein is CASSLGGTEQFF.

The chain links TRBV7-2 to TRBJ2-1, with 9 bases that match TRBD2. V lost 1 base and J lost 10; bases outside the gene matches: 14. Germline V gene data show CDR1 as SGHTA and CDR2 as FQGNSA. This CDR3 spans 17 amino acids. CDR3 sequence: CASSLVGQREAPREQFF. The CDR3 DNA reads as TGTGCCAGCAGCTTAGTTGGGCAGCGGGAGGCCCCCCGGGAGCAGTTCTTC.

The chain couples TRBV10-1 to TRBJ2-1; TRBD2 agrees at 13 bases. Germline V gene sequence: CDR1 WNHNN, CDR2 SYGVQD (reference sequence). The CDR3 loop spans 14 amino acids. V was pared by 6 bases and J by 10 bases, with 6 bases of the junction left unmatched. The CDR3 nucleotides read TGCGCCAGCAGCCCCGGGACTAGCGGGATAGAGCAGTTCTTC. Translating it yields CASSPGTSGIEQFF.

The CDR3 DNA sequence: TGTGCCAGCAGTTTCATCACTCAGTTGGGCCCTGAGAATTCACCCCTCCACTTT. Protein sequence: CASSFITQLGPENSPLHF. The rearrangement uses TRBV11-2 and TRBJ1-6, with D hard to call. This CDR3 has 18 residues. V shed 6 bases and J shed 7 bases, with 25 bases lying between them. The V gene's germline CDR1 is SGHAT and CDR2 FQNNGV.

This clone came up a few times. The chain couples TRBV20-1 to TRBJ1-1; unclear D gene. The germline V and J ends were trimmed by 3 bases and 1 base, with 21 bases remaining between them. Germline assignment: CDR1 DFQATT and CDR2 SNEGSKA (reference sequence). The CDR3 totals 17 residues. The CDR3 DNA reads TGCAGTGCTAGTAGGCTCGCGGACTTCCGTGGGAACACTGAAGCTTTCTTT. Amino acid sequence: CSASRLADFRGNTEAFF.

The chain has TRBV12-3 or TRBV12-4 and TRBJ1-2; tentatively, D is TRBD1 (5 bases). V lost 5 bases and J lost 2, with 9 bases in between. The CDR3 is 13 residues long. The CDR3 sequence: CASSETVNYGYTF. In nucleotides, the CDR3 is TGTGCCAGCAGTGAGACAGTCAACTATGGCTACACCTTC.

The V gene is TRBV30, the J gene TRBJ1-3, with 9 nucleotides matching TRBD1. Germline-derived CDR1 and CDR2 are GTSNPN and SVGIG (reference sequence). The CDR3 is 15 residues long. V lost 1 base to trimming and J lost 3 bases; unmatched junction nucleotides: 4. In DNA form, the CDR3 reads TGTGCCTGGAGTGAACAGGGGGCTTTTGGAAACACCATATATTTT. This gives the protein CAWSEQGAFGNTIYF.

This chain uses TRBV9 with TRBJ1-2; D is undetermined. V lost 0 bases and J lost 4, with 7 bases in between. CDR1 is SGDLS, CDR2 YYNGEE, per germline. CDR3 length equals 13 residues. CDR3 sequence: CASSVDEGYGYTF. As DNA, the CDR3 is TGTGCCAGCAGCGTAGATGAGGGCTATGGCTACACCTTC.

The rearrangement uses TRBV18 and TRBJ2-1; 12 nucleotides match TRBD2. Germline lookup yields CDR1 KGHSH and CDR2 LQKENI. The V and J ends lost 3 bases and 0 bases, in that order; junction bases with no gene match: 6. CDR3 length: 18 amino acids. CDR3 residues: CASSPPGLAGSSYNEQFF. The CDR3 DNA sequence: TGTGCCAGCTCACCGCCGGGACTAGCGGGCAGCTCCTACAATGAGCAGTTCTTC. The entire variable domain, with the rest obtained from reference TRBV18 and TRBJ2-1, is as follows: NAGVMQNPRHLVRRRGQEARLRCSPMKGHSHVYWYRQLPEEGLKFMVYLQKENIIDESGMPKERFSAEFPKEGPSILRIQQVVRGDSAAYFCASSPPGLAGSSYNEQFFGPGTRLTVL.

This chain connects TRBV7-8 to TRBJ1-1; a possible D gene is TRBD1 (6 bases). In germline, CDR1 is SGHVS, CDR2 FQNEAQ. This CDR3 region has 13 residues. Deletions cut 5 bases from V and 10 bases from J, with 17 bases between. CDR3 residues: CASSPSRQVGAFF. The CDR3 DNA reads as TGTGCCAGCAGCCCTTCTAGACAGGTGGGAGCTTTCTTT. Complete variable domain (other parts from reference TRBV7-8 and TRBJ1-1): GAGVSQSPRYKVAKRGQDVALRCDPISGHVSLFWYQQALGQGPEFLTYFQNEAQLDKSGLPSDRFFAERPEGSVSTLKIQRTQQEDSAVYLCASSPSRQVGAFFGQGTRLTVV.

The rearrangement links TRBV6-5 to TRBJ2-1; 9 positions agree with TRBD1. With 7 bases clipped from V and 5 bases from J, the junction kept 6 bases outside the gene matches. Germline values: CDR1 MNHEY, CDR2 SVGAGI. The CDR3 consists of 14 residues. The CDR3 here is CASTNRGLNNEQFF. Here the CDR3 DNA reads TGTGCCAGCACTAACAGGGGGCTGAACAATGAGCAGTTCTTC.

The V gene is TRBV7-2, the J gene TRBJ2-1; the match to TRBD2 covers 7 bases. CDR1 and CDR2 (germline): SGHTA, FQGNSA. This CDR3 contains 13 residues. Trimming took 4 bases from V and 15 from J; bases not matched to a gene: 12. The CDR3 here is CASSSGGAVVWFF. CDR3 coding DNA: TGTGCCAGCAGCTCGGGGGGAGCGGTCGTGTGGTTCTTC. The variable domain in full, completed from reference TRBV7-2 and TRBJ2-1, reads GAGVSQSPSNKVTEKGKDVELRCDPISGHTALYWYRQSLGQGLEFLIYFQGNSAPDKSGLPSDRFSAERTGGSVSTLTIQRTQQEDSAVYLCASSSGGAVVWFFGPGTRLTVL.

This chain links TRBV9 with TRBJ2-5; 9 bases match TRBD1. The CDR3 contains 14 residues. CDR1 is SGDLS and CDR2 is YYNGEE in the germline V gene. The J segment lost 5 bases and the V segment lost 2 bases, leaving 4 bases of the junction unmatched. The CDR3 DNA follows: TGTGCCAGCAGCGTGGGACAGGGATGGGAGACCCAGTACTTC. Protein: CASSVGQGWETQYF. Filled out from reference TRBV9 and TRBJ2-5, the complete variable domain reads DSGVTQTPKHLITATGQRVTLRCSPRSGDLSVYWYQQSLDQGLQFLIQYYNGEERAKGNILERFSAQQFPDLHSELNLSSLELGDSALYFCASSVGQGWETQYFGPGTRLLVL.

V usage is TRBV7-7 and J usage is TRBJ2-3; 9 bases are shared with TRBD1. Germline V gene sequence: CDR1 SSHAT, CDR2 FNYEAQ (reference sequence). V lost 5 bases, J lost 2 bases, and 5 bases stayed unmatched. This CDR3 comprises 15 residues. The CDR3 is CASSRGQGPTDTQYF. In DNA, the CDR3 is TGTGCCAGCAGCCGAGGACAGGGGCCCACAGATACGCAGTATTTT. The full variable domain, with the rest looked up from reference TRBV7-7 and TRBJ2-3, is GAGVSQSPRYKVTKRGQDVTLRCDPISSHATLYWYQQALGQGPEFLTYFNYEAQPDKSGLPSDRFSAERPEGSISTLTIQRTEQRDSAMYRCASSRGQGPTDTQYFGPGTRLTVL.

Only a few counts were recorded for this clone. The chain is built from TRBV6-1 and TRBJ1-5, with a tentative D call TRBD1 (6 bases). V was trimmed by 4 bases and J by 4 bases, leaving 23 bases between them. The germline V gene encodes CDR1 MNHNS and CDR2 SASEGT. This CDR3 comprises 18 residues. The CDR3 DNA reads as TGTGCCAGCAGTGGGCTCGCCGGGGGGCGTACGCGAAATCAGCCCCAGCATTTT. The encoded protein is CASSGLAGGRTRNQPQHF.